This is a list of T cell receptor beta chains from one sample in a study of CD8 T cells in Susac syndrome. TCRdb used MiXCR to reprocess the immunoSEQ multiplex PCR reads, holding one entry per CDR3 protein. The sample consists of some 210,000 distinct CDR3 sequences, about 94% of them appearing once. Sequencing was carried out using CD4+ T cells from PBMCs. These TCRs come from a human donor with Susac syndrome. The CDR3 runs from the conserved cysteine through the conserved F or W. The order of the fields is V gene, J gene, D gene, CDR3 protein, CDR3 DNA. The D gene is left open where the match is weak.

V gene: TRBV4-3
J gene: TRBJ2-5
D gene: TRBD2
CDR3 protein: CASSPSSGGRTQYF
CDR3 DNA: TGCGCCAGCAGCCCTAGCAGCGGGGGACGGACCCAGTACTTC

V gene: TRBV7-9
J gene: TRBJ1-2
D gene: .
CDR3 protein: CASSSAVGSDGYTF
CDR3 DNA: TGTGCCAGCAGCTCTGCTGTAGGAAGCGATGGCTACACCTTC

V gene: TRBV3-1
J gene: TRBJ1-5
D gene: .
CDR3 protein: CASSQGGRGNQPQHF
CDR3 DNA: TGTGCCAGCAGCCAAGGCGGACGGGGGAATCAGCCCCAGCATTTT

V gene: TRBV29-1
J gene: TRBJ1-1
D gene: .
CDR3 protein: CSVVVGREAFF
CDR3 DNA: TGCAGCGTTGTGGTCGGTAGGGAAGCTTTCTTT

V gene: TRBV7-3
J gene: TRBJ2-3
D gene: .
CDR3 protein: CASSLPGKQGTDTQYF
CDR3 DNA: TGTGCCAGCAGCTTACCGGGGAAGCAGGGCACAGATACGCAGTATTTT

V gene: TRBV19
J gene: TRBJ1-2
D gene: .
CDR3 protein: CASSSGGDGLYGYTF
CDR3 DNA: TGTGCCAGTAGTAGTGGCGGGGACGGACTTTATGGCTACACCTTC

V gene: TRBV30
J gene: TRBJ1-6
D gene: .
CDR3 protein: CAWSVGAGVNSPLHF
CDR3 DNA: TGTGCCTGGAGTGTAGGGGCTGGGGTTAATTCACCCCTCCACTTT

V gene: TRBV6-6
J gene: TRBJ1-2
D gene: .
CDR3 protein: CASTYSGGDYGYTF
CDR3 DNA: TGTGCCAGCACCTACTCCGGGGGCGACTATGGCTACACCTTC

V gene: TRBV6-6
J gene: TRBJ2-7
D gene: TRBD1
CDR3 protein: CASTEGQKKSSYEQYF
CDR3 DNA: TGTGCCAGCACCGAGGGACAGAAAAAAAGCTCCTACGAGCAGTACTTC

V gene: TRBV15
J gene: TRBJ2-3
D gene: .
CDR3 protein: CATSTLSTQYF
CDR3 DNA: TGTGCCACCAGCACCCTTTCTACGCAGTATTTT

V gene: TRBV12-3/TRBV12-4
J gene: TRBJ2-3
D gene: .
CDR3 protein: CASSPNRIQGADTQYF
CDR3 DNA: TGTGCCAGCAGTCCCAACCGAATTCAGGGTGCAGATACGCAGTATTTT

V gene: TRBV20-1
J gene: TRBJ2-3
D gene: TRBD1
CDR3 protein: CSAGTGRADTQYF
CDR3 DNA: TGCAGTGCCGGGACAGGGCGGGCAGATACGCAGTATTTT